The rows below give T cell receptor beta chains drawn from one sample of a study of cytomegalovirus exposure and HLA in healthy donors. Sequencing used immunoSEQ multiplex PCR; TCRdb keeps in-frame clones, though not all of them. The table shows under 110,000 clones, with about 85% occurring only once. Sequences were obtained from PBMCs. These receptors were collected from a man aged 25-45 years in good health and CMV-seronegative. CDR3s include the opening cysteine and the closing phenylalanine or tryptophan. D genes are given only for firm matches. Size values are once, few and many counts, or a class for expanded clones, and some rows have none.

length: 14
D: .
V: TRBV21-1
size: once
J: TRBJ1-1
CDR3: CASSARRGFAEAFF

length: 15
D: .
V: TRBV5-6
size: .
J: TRBJ2-1
CDR3: CASSLGGGPYNEQFF

length: 15
D: .
V: TRBV5-1
size: few
J: TRBJ1-6
CDR3: CASSLSAGEYSPLHF

length: 17
D: TRBD2
V: TRBV5-1
size: .
J: TRBJ2-3
CDR3: CASSSRTSGGGADTQYF

length: 15
D: TRBD1
V: TRBV7-2
size: .
J: TRBJ2-5
CDR3: CASSLTGDKWETQYF

length: 17
D: TRBD1
V: TRBV11-2
size: few
J: TRBJ2-3
CDR3: CASSYTGGRITSDTQYF

length: 17
D: .
V: TRBV6-4
size: .
J: TRBJ2-2
CDR3: CASSVDPGGQNTGELFF

length: 16
D: .
V: TRBV4-1
size: few
J: TRBJ1-6
CDR3: CASSHSRDNYNSPLHF

length: 15
D: .
V: TRBV27
size: .
J: TRBJ2-4
CDR3: CASSSVTGPKNIQYF

length: 15
D: .
V: TRBV5-4
size: .
J: TRBJ1-2
CDR3: CASSLTGRANYGYTF

length: 18
D: .
V: TRBV5-8
size: .
J: TRBJ1-5
CDR3: CASSLDGQGGRSNQPQHF

length: 18
D: .
V: TRBV7-9
size: once
J: TRBJ2-5
CDR3: CASSQTHLVAGIIETQYF

length: 16
D: TRBD1
V: TRBV5-1
size: .
J: TRBJ1-6
CDR3: CASSTGTGVQNSPLHF

length: 16
D: .
V: TRBV4-3
size: .
J: TRBJ2-3
CDR3: CASSQESALGTDTQYF

length: 13
D: .
V: TRBV28
size: once
J: TRBJ1-2
CDR3: CASSLFRGYGYTF

length: 16
D: TRBD1
V: TRBV11-2
size: .
J: TRBJ1-6
CDR3: CASSLTQGVGNSPLHF

length: 12
D: .
V: TRBV28
size: .
J: TRBJ1-2
CDR3: CASRAGVDGYTF

length: 13
D: TRBD1
V: TRBV6-5
size: .
J: TRBJ1-1
CDR3: CASRDRLHTEAFF

length: 16
D: TRBD1
V: TRBV9
size: .
J: TRBJ2-6
CDR3: CASSPTGKSGANVLTF

length: 13
D: .
V: TRBV7-3
size: .
J: TRBJ2-7
CDR3: CASSLGVATEQYF

length: 15
D: TRBD1
V: TRBV7-9
size: .
J: TRBJ1-1
CDR3: CASSLVGQGPTEAFF

length: 15
D: .
V: TRBV19
size: few
J: TRBJ1-5
CDR3: CASTDSRGFSQPQHF

length: 12
D: .
V: TRBV18
size: .
J: TRBJ2-1
CDR3: CASSKGSDEQFF

length: 14
D: .
V: TRBV15
size: .
J: TRBJ2-1
CDR3: CATGAGPIYNEQFF

length: 14
D: TRBD1
V: TRBV28
size: few
J: TRBJ2-7
CDR3: CASRWTGGTYEQYF

length: 14
D: .
V: TRBV29-1
size: .
J: TRBJ2-1
CDR3: CSVETGETLNEQFF

length: 14
D: TRBD1
V: TRBV11-2
size: .
J: TRBJ2-7
CDR3: CASSTGTGGYEQYF

length: 14
D: .
V: TRBV7-2
size: .
J: TRBJ2-7
CDR3: CASSLGQIAYEQYF

length: 15
D: TRBD2
V: TRBV4-1
size: .
J: TRBJ2-1
CDR3: CASSQSSGSYNEQFF